Following are 24 T cell receptor beta chains from one sample sequenced in a study of blood T cell repertoires in COVID-19. Here immunoSEQ multiplex PCR was the method, and the copy in TCRdb shows in-frame clones only, minus some. The sample lists 80,000 or so clones, about 89% occurring once. Source material: peripheral blood. Source of these receptors: a woman in her sixties or seventies with acute or convalescent COVID-19.

The chain combines TRBV6-2 or TRBV6-3 with TRBJ2-7; D remains ambiguous. The CDR3 totals 11 residues. The germline V and J ends were trimmed by 6 bases and 5 bases, with 8 bases remaining between them. Germline V gene lookup returns CDR1 MNHEY and CDR2 SVGEGT. The CDR3 nucleotides read TGTGCCAGCAGCCCCCAGGACGAGCAGTACTTC. It specifies CASSPQDEQYF.

The genes are TRBV6-5 and TRBJ1-5; 7 nucleotides match TRBD1. This CDR3 spans 14 amino acids. CDR1 and CDR2 from the germline V gene are MNHEY and SVGAGI. The junction had 6 bases not matched to a gene; V was cut back by 5 bases and J by 5 bases. The CDR3 nucleotides read TGTGCCAGCAGTCTCGGGACAGCACATCAGCCCCAGCATTTT. The encoded protein is CASSLGTAHQPQHF.

V and J are TRBV28 and TRBJ1-1; no definite D call. The V end was cut by 7 bases, the J end by 3 bases, with 9 bases between. The CDR3 length is 12 residues. CDR1 MDHEN and CDR2 SYDVKM come from the germline V gene. DNA of the CDR3: TGTGCCAGCATAGCGAGGGACACTGAAGCTTTCTTT. As protein: CASIARDTEAFF.

The chain couples TRBV19 to TRBJ2-7; TRBD2 might be the D (7 bases). Trimming pared 6 bases from V and 7 bases from J, leaving 28 bases between. Germline V gene lookup returns CDR1 LNHDA and CDR2 SQIVND (reference sequence). The CDR3 is made up of 17 amino acids. The CDR3 coding sequence is TGTGCCAGTAGCCACAGTCCCAGCGGGACAACTACGGGGGAGCAGTACTTC. Residues: CASSHSPSGTTTGEQYF.

V and J are TRBV30 and TRBJ1-2, with a possible D match to TRBD1 (5 bases). The length of the CDR3 is 15 residues. Trimming pared 2 bases from V and 1 base from J, leaving 14 bases between. Per the germline V gene, CDR1 is GTSNPN and CDR2 is SVGIG (reference sequence). CDR3 DNA sequence: TGTGCCTGGAGTAGCCATGGGGCTTATAACTATGGCTACACCTTC. Residues: CAWSSHGAYNYGYTF.

The rearrangement links TRBV11-2 to TRBJ1-5; 11 bases fit TRBD1. Germline trimming cut 0 bases from V and 10 bases from J; bases unmatched to any gene: 5. Germline CDR1 SGHAT, CDR2 FQNNGV. The CDR3 is 15 residues long. DNA for the CDR3: TGTGCCAGCAGCTTAGACGGACAGGGGGCACGTCCCCAGCATTTT. This gives the protein CASSLDGQGARPQHF.

The rearrangement uses TRBV30 and TRBJ1-2; D uncertain. Germline V gives CDR1 GTSNPN, CDR2 SVGIG (reference sequence). CDR3 size: 11 residues. V was pared by 3 bases and J by 3 bases, with 5 bases between. The chain's CDR3 is CAWRLHYGYTF. The CDR3 DNA reads as TGTGCCTGGAGACTTCACTATGGCTACACCTTC.

The CDR3 coding sequence is TGTGCCAGCAGCCAAGATCCCTCGGACAGGTTGAACACTGAAGCTTTCTTT. Amino acids: CASSQDPSDRLNTEAFF. The V call is TRBV4-2, the J call TRBJ1-1; 7 bases agree with TRBD1. This CDR3 is 17 amino acids long. Germline V gives CDR1 LGHNA, CDR2 YNFKEQ. The ends lost 0 bases at V and 0 bases at J; junction bases unmatched: 7.

This clone was found once. This CDR3 reads CASSPTGQGVYEQYF. In DNA, the CDR3 is TGTGCCAGCAGTCCGACGGGACAGGGAGTGTACGAGCAGTACTTC. The chain uses TRBV28 and TRBJ2-7, with 9 bases lining up with TRBD1. Losses at the gene ends were 5 bases for V and 4 bases for J; bases not matched to a gene: 9. Germline assignment: CDR1 MDHEN and CDR2 SYDVKM. This CDR3 has 15 amino acids.

The chain employs TRBV6-2 or TRBV6-3 and TRBJ1-2; 9 bases align to TRBD1. The CDR3 is 16 amino acids. From germline, CDR1 is MNHEY and CDR2 SVGEGT. V dropped 5 bases and J dropped 4; count of bases not matched to a gene: 11. CDR3 DNA: TGTGCCAGCAGTGACCTGGGACAGGGACCTTCCTATGGCTACACCTTC. Protein product: CASSDLGQGPSYGYTF.

The gene calls are TRBV29-1 and TRBJ1-1, with no clear D. Trimming removed 3 bases at V and 3 bases at J, with 8 bases between. This CDR3 is 12 amino acids long. CDR1 SQVTM and CDR2 ANQGSEA come from the germline V gene. The CDR3 DNA is TGCAGCGTTGACAGGTCGGACACTGAAGCTTTCTTT. It specifies CSVDRSDTEAFF.

The V gene is TRBV19, the J gene TRBJ1-4; TRBD1 matches 7 bases. The length of the CDR3 is 14 residues. Germline CDR1 reads LNHDA; CDR2 reads SQIVND (reference sequence). V shed 7 bases and J 8 bases; nucleotides not matched to a gene: 10. In nucleotides, the CDR3 is TGTGCCAGTACACGAGGGGGCAGGGGCGAAAAACTGTTTTTT. This codes for CASTRGGRGEKLFF.

This clone was detected a few times. V gene TRBV29-1 combines with J gene TRBJ2-7; D is perhaps TRBD1 (6 bases). This CDR3 has 15 residues. CDR1 and CDR2 from the germline V gene are SQVTM and ANQGSEA. With 6 bases removed from V and 2 bases from J, the gap between germline ends came to 20 bases. The CDR3 region is CSVELYRENPYEQYF. CDR3 nucleotide sequence: TGCAGCGTGGAACTGTACAGGGAGAACCCCTACGAGCAGTACTTC.

A single count supports this clone. The genes are TRBV7-2 and TRBJ2-1; 8 nucleotides match TRBD2. Germline V CDR1 and CDR2: SGHTA, FQGNSA. The trim removed 4 bases at V and 9 bases at J, leaving 14 bases unmatched. The CDR3 has 16 residues. CDR3 amino acids: CASSSAQTRGGSEQFF. The DNA of the CDR3 is TGTGCCAGCAGCTCAGCCCAAACTCGGGGGGGGAGTGAGCAGTTCTTC.

The rearrangement links TRBV5-4 to TRBJ2-1, with 8 bases lining up with TRBD1. V trimming: 2 bases; J trimming: 8 bases; junction bases outside the gene matches: 9. The CDR3 covers 15 residues. Looked up from germline, CDR1 is SGHNT and CDR2 is YYREEE (reference sequence). CDR3 amino acids: CASSFGSTGEHEQFF. The CDR3 region has the DNA TGTGCCAGCAGCTTTGGCTCGACAGGGGAACATGAGCAGTTCTTC.

The V call is TRBV13, the J call TRBJ2-7; 8 positions agree with TRBD2. Germline V CDR1 and CDR2: PRHDT, FYEKMQ (reference sequence). J was trimmed by 0 bases and V by 6 bases; bases with no gene match: 4. This CDR3 region has 14 residues. CDR3 in amino acids: CASRLSGGSYEQYF. CDR3 nucleotides: TGTGCCAGCAGGTTGAGCGGGGGCTCCTACGAGCAGTACTTC.

Only one count was recorded for this clone. The chain combines TRBV7-2 with TRBJ2-5; D is unresolved. Per the germline V gene, CDR1 is SGHTA and CDR2 is FQGNSA. CDR3 length: 14 residues. The V end was cut by 0 bases, the J end by 2 bases, with 7 bases between. The CDR3 here is CASSLASYQETQYF. The CDR3 DNA sequence: TGTGCCAGCAGCTTAGCCTCTTATCAAGAGACCCAGTACTTC.

The gene calls are TRBV7-2 and TRBJ1-2; D gene unclear. V was shortened by 2 bases and J by 4 bases, with 17 bases between the two germline ends. CDR3 length: 16 residues. Looked up from germline, CDR1 is SGHTA and CDR2 is FQGNSA. DNA for the CDR3: TGTGCCAGCAGCTTAAGGATGGAGGCGGGTGTCTATGGCTACACCTTC. This translates into CASSLRMEAGVYGYTF.

This clone showed up just once. This sequence joins TRBV7-3 and TRBJ2-7; tentative D call: TRBD1 (8 bases). V lost 5 bases to trimming and J lost 6 bases, with 14 bases between them. CDR1 is SGHTA and CDR2 is FQGTGA in the germline V gene. The CDR3 runs to 13 residues. The CDR3 bases are TGTGCCAGCAGCCTGGACAGGGAGGGCGAGCAGTACTTC. Its translation: CASSLDREGEQYF. Based on the CDR3 plus reference TRBV7-3 and TRBJ2-7, the full variable domain is GAGVSQTPSNKVTEKGKYVELRCDPISGHTALYWYRQSLGQGPEFLIYFQGTGAADDSGLPNDRFFAVRPEGSVSTLKIQRTERGDSAVYLCASSLDREGEQYFGPGTRLTVT.

This chain joins TRBV5-1 and TRBJ1-1; TRBD1 aligns across 9 bases. V lost 0 bases, J lost 4 bases, and 7 bases stayed unmatched. Germline V gives CDR1 SGHRS, CDR2 YFSETQ. The CDR3 extends over 16 amino acids. CDR3 sequence: CASSLGQGEGGTEAFF. The CDR3 region has the DNA TGCGCCAGCAGCTTGGGACAGGGGGAAGGGGGCACTGAAGCTTTCTTT.

CDR3 DNA sequence: TGTGCCATCAGTGACCCGGCCCCGAGGGACACTGAAGCTTTCTTT. It yields the protein CAISDPAPRDTEAFF. The chain couples TRBV10-3 to TRBJ1-1; D not certain. The CDR3 runs to 15 residues. The V gene lost 3 bases and the J gene lost 3 bases, with 14 bases spanning the gap. From germline, CDR1 is ENHRY and CDR2 SYGVKD.

This clone was observed once. The chain is built from TRBV6-6 and TRBJ1-5, with D hard to call. The CDR3 sequence is 15 residues long. Germline V gene data show CDR1 as MNHNY and CDR2 as SVGAGI (reference sequence). V was shortened by 7 bases and J by 4 bases, with 17 bases between the two germline ends. The CDR3, as DNA: TGTGCCAGCACCTCGTCGGCGGGATGGAATCAGCCCCAGCATTTT. It translates to CASTSSAGWNQPQHF.

J is TRBJ1-4 and V is TRBV5-1; D is ambiguous. Germline lookup yields CDR1 SGHRS and CDR2 YFSETQ. Trimming left V 4 bases short and J 4 bases short, with 14 bases between. This CDR3 is built from 15 residues. Here the CDR3 reads CASSPGGTSNEKLFF. The CDR3 coding sequence is TGCGCCAGCAGCCCCGGAGGTACAAGTAATGAAAAACTGTTTTTT.

The rearrangement links TRBV6-5 to TRBJ2-1; 9 bases map to TRBD2. The length of the CDR3 is 14 residues. V lost 4 bases, J lost 5 bases, and 3 bases stayed unmatched. Germline values: CDR1 MNHEY, CDR2 SVGAGI. The CDR3: CASSSRLADNEQFF. The CDR3 DNA sequence: TGTGCCAGCAGTTCACGACTAGCGGACAATGAGCAGTTCTTC.